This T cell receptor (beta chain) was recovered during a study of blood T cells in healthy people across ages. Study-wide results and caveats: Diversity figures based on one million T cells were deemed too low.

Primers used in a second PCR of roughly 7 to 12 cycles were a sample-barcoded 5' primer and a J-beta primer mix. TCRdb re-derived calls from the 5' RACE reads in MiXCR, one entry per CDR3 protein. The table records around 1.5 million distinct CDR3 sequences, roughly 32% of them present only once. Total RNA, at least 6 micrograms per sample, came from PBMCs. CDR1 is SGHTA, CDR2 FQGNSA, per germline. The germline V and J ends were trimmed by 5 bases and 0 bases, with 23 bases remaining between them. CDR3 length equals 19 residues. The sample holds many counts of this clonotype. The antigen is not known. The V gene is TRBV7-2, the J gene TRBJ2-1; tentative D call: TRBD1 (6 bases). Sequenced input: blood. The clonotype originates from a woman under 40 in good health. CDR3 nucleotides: TGTGCCAGCAGCCCCAGGTCTACAGGGTCCCTCAGCTCCTACAATGAGCAGTTCTTC. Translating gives CASSPRSTGSLSSYNEQFF.